This TCR beta chain derives from a study of control samples from healthy donors and cancer patients (dated by TCRdb to between 2020 and 2021). V is cut by 6 bases and J by 3 bases, and the space between the germline ends is 10 bases. There are 12 amino acids in the CDR3, from cysteine to phenylalanine inclusive. Only the CDR3 region is kept as DNA, spanning 36 bases read in frame from base 1. Based on the germline V gene, the CDR1 and CDR2 sequences are SQVTM and ANQGSEA. The library was generated by the immunoSEQ multiplex PCR assay. TCRdb re-hosts the immuneACCESS table, in-frame sequences only. Its copies lack some clones; in the studies checked, an unresolved V gene accounts for under half of them, and the cause for the rest is not known. A total of roughly 150,000 clones appear in this sample, roughly 93% of them only once. Jointly, the top ten make up more than 2% of the sample. About this clone itself: Its antigen has not been determined. No much larger clone exists at a distance of one base, and base qualities are not known.

The chain uses TRBV29-1 and TRBJ2-3; the D region possibly corresponds to TRBD2 (5 bases align). The source is a man aged 50 to 60 in good health. The sample comprised blood. The DNA sequence is as follows: TGCAGCGTAGCACTAGGTACAGATACGCAGTATTTT. This encodes CSVALGTDTQYF.